This T cell receptor (beta chain) was obtained from a study of blood T cell repertoires in COVID-19. About the study: The United States, Italy and Spain were the sources of the acute and convalescent COVID-19 samples.

The age range of participants was about 18 to 90 years, with residence in about 25 US areas. Participant reports of clinical history set cohort assignment. Per the original data handling: Nucleated cell number was recorded as an estimate derived from reference gene primer amplification. Profiled with immunoSEQ multiplex PCR; TCRdb holds only in-frame clones, not every one. Clone size and the V and J calls come from that table; the DNA yielded D and trimming. The repertoire includes a few hundred thousand clones, roughly 80% of them detected once, and about 4.8% sits in the top ten. The sample consisted of PBMCs or T cells enriched from blood (not recorded which). The TCR sequence derives from a woman aged 45-59 years who had recovered from COVID-19.

CDR3 in amino acids: CASSLDVNRGDSGNTIYF. In DNA form, the CDR3 reads TGTGCCAGCAGCTTAGATGTAAACAGGGGGGACTCTGGAAACACCATATATTTT. The V call is TRBV11-2, the J call TRBJ1-3; 8 positions agree with TRBD1. The germline V gene encodes CDR1 SGHAT and CDR2 FQNNGV. V shed 0 bases and J 0 bases; nucleotides not matched to a gene: 7. The CDR3 consists of 18 residues.